This T cell receptor beta chain was retrieved from a study of blood T cell repertoires in COVID-19. Germline-derived CDR1 and CDR2 are SGHRS and YFSETQ. There are 14 residues in the CDR3. Germline trimming cut 5 bases from V and 5 bases from J; bases unmatched to any gene: 7. In the authors' methods: It was from reference gene primer amplification that nucleated cell counts were estimated. Generated by immunoSEQ multiplex PCR, the TCRdb table keeps only in-frame clones and is missing some. V and J calls and clone size are as listed in that table; D and trimming were resolved from the DNA. The sample contains some 340,000 clones, 90% of which appear only once.

The sequenced sample consisted of PBMCs or T cells enriched from blood (not recorded which). The chain links TRBV5-1 to TRBJ1-1, with TRBD1 matching over 9 bases. The clonotype originates from a woman aged 25-40 years who had been exposed to COVID-19. In nucleotides, the CDR3 is TGCGCCAGCAGTTCCACAGGGGGCAAAACTGAAGCTTTCTTT. Residues: CASSSTGGKTEAFF. Looking up the rest from reference TRBV5-1 and TRBJ1-1 gives the full variable domain: KAGVTQTPRYLIKTRGQQVTLSCSPISGHRSVSWYQQTPGQGLQFLFEYFSETQRNKGNFPGRFSGRQFSNSRSEMNVSTLELGDSALYLCASSSTGGKTEAFFGQGTRLTVV.